A single sample gave rise to the 30 T cell receptor beta chains below, sequenced in a study of blood T cell repertoires in COVID-19. The repertoire was sequenced with immunoSEQ multiplex PCR; TCRdb's copy has only in-frame clones and lacks some. The table includes hundreds of thousands of clones, approximately 86% detected once. The sequencing sample was made of peripheral blood. The source is a woman aged 55-69 years with COVID-19, enrolled during active disease.

The V and J genes are TRBV9 and TRBJ1-2, with 8 bases matching TRBD1. Germline lookup yields CDR1 SGDLS and CDR2 YYNGEE. The CDR3 is made up of 15 amino acids. V was clipped by 3 bases and J by 0 bases; unmatched bases: 4. The CDR3 nucleotides read TGTGCCAGCAGCGGCCGGGACAGGACTAACTATGGCTACACCTTC. Translating it yields CASSGRDRTNYGYTF.

This clone was found a few times. The V and J genes are TRBV6-5 and TRBJ2-2; 9 bases agree with TRBD1. Germline V gene data show CDR1 as MNHEY and CDR2 as SVGAGI. V lost 2 bases and J lost 3; bases outside the gene matches: 1. The CDR3 runs to 15 residues. The CDR3, as DNA: TGTGCCAGCAGTTACCGGACAGGGGACACCGGGGAGCTGTTTTTT. Protein: CASSYRTGDTGELFF.

The CDR3 here is CASSQDLSPGYSYEQYF. The CDR3 coding sequence is TGTGCCAGCAGCCAAGATTTATCCCCAGGCTACTCCTACGAGCAGTACTTC. V and J are TRBV3-1 (or the pseudogene TRBV3-2) and TRBJ2-7, with D hard to call. Germline V lookup: CDR1 LGHDT, CDR2 YNNKEL (reference sequence). The V gene lost 0 bases and the J gene lost 0 bases, with 15 bases spanning the gap. This CDR3 is built from 17 residues.

This chain links TRBV10-2 with TRBJ2-7; D uncertain. Germline V lookup: CDR1 WSHSY, CDR2 SAAADI. The germline V and J ends were trimmed by 2 bases and 1 base, with 15 bases remaining between them. The length of the CDR3 is 16 residues. Here the CDR3 DNA reads TGCGCCAGCAGTGAGCCCTCCAGGTGGCAATCCTACGAGCAGTACTTC. Translating it yields CASSEPSRWQSYEQYF.

CDR3 sequence (DNA): TGTGCCAGCAGCCAAGCGGGGTTTAGCACAGATACGCAGTATTTT. Translation: CASSQAGFSTDTQYF. The chain employs TRBV3-1 (or the pseudogene TRBV3-2) and TRBJ2-3; weak D call: TRBD2 (5 bases). Trimming stripped 1 base from V and 0 bases from J, with 8 bases between. Germline V gene lookup returns CDR1 LGHDT and CDR2 YNNKEL (reference sequence). The CDR3 spans 15 residues.

The gene calls are TRBV6-5 and TRBJ1-4; 7 bases fit TRBD1. The trim removed 6 bases at V and 0 bases at J, leaving 4 bases unmatched. The CDR3 consists of 15 residues. Germline CDR1 MNHEY, CDR2 SVGAGI. The DNA for the CDR3 is TGTGCCAGCAGCCGACAGGGAACAACTAATGAAAAACTGTTTTTT. Amino acids: CASSRQGTTNEKLFF.

The genes are TRBV19 and TRBJ1-2, with TRBD1 matching over 10 bases. The ends lost 6 bases at V and 1 base at J; junction bases unmatched: 2. Germline lookup yields CDR1 LNHDA and CDR2 SQIVND (reference sequence). There are 14 residues in the CDR3. The CDR3 DNA reads TGTGCCAGTAGGTGGACAGGGGGTAACTATGGCTACACCTTC. It translates to CASRWTGGNYGYTF.

The J gene is TRBJ2-2, the V gene TRBV9, with D possibly being TRBD1 (5 bases). The CDR3 is made up of 14 amino acids. CDR1 and CDR2 (germline): SGDLS, YYNGEE. The V end lost 0 bases, the J end lost 4 bases, and 7 bases lay between the germline ends. CDR3 coding DNA: TGTGCCAGCAGCGTAGCTGGGGCCACCGGGGAGCTGTTTTTT. Translation gives CASSVAGATGELFF.

This sequence joins TRBV7-2 and TRBJ2-3; 11 bases match TRBD2. The CDR3 loop spans 16 amino acids. Germline V gene data show CDR1 as SGHTA and CDR2 as FQGNSA. V was pared by 1 base and J by 5 bases, with 5 bases of the junction left unmatched. The CDR3 is CASSLGLAGGGDTQYF. The CDR3 DNA reads as TGTGCCAGCAGCTTAGGGCTAGCGGGGGGAGGAGATACGCAGTATTTT.

The chain uses TRBV5-1 and TRBJ2-7; TRBD1 matches at 9 bases. This CDR3 is 16 amino acids long. Trimming removed 4 bases from V and 1 base from J; junction bases left unmatched: 9. CDR1 and CDR2 (germline): SGHRS, YFSETQ. CDR3 loop: CASSPRDRVQSYEQYF. DNA for the CDR3: TGCGCCAGCAGCCCAAGGGACAGGGTACAGTCCTACGAGCAGTACTTC.

The CDR3 nucleotides read TGCAGTGCTAGTGACGACAGGTTTCGCCAGCCCCAGCATTTT. Translation: CSASDDRFRQPQHF. The chain uses TRBV20-1 and TRBJ1-5, with a weak D call TRBD1 (6 bases). Germline V lookup: CDR1 DFQATT, CDR2 SNEGSKA (reference sequence). Trimming left V 3 bases short and J 7 bases short, with 16 bases between. The CDR3 loop spans 14 amino acids.

The V call is TRBV7-9, the J call TRBJ1-1; 7 bases match TRBD1. CDR3 size: 15 residues. Germline assignment: CDR1 SEHNR and CDR2 FQNEAQ (reference sequence). The V and J ends lost 5 bases and 1 base, in that order; junction bases with no gene match: 7. CDR3: CASSARDSQNTEAFF. The CDR3, as DNA: TGTGCCAGCAGCGCCCGGGACAGCCAGAACACTGAAGCTTTCTTT.

The chain uses TRBV30 and TRBJ1-1; 7 nucleotides match TRBD1. The V segment lost 2 bases and the J segment 4 bases; nucleotides outside the gene matches: 4. CDR1 and CDR2 from the germline V gene are GTSNPN and SVGIG (reference sequence). The CDR3 runs to 13 residues. The CDR3 reads CAWSNRGGTEAFF. CDR3 nucleotide sequence: TGTGCCTGGAGTAACAGGGGCGGCACTGAAGCTTTCTTT.

In this sample, this clone turned up a few times. V is TRBV2 and J is TRBJ1-3; weak D call: TRBD1 (5 bases). From germline, CDR1 is SNHLY and CDR2 FYNNEI. This CDR3 has 16 amino acids. The germline V and J ends were trimmed by 2 bases and 0 bases, with 11 bases remaining between them. The CDR3 region has the DNA TGTGCCAGCAGTGAAATATGGGGGGGCTCTGGAAACACCATATATTTT. Its translation is CASSEIWGGSGNTIYF.

The chain uses TRBV19 and TRBJ1-4, with D unresolved. The CDR3 spans 16 residues. Germline V CDR1 and CDR2: LNHDA, SQIVND (reference sequence). V lost 5 bases and J 0 bases, leaving 13 bases between the germline ends. The CDR3 reads CASSDPSGTTNEKLFF. CDR3 DNA: TGTGCCAGTAGTGATCCGAGCGGAACAACTAATGAAAAACTGTTTTTT.

Only a few counts were recorded for this clone. This chain joins TRBV10-3 and TRBJ2-1, with 8 bases fitting TRBD2. The V and J ends lost 7 bases and 8 bases, in that order; junction bases with no gene match: 10. From germline, CDR1 is ENHRY and CDR2 SYGVKD. This CDR3 has 14 amino acids. CDR3 sequence (DNA): TGTGCCATCATTAACGGGACTAGTCAGTATGAGCAGTTCTTC. It encodes CAIINGTSQYEQFF.

CDR3 DNA sequence: TGTGCCAGCAGTTTCGGGAGCGGGGGGCAGTTCTTC. It specifies CASSFGSGGQFF. This rearrangement joins TRBV6-6 to TRBJ2-1; 8 nucleotides agree with TRBD2. Trimming removed 4 bases from V and 12 bases from J; junction bases left unmatched: 5. Germline CDR1 is MNHNY and CDR2 is SVGAGI (reference sequence). This CDR3 has 12 amino acids.

The rearrangement joins TRBV2 to TRBJ1-6, with 11 bases aligning to TRBD1. The V and J ends lost 6 bases and 5 bases, in that order; junction bases with no gene match: 3. Germline lookup yields CDR1 SNHLY and CDR2 FYNNEI. The CDR3 totals 15 residues. DNA of the CDR3: TGTGCCAGCAGCGGACAGGGGGCTGATAATTCACCCCTCCACTTT. Translation: CASSGQGADNSPLHF. Using reference TRBV2 and TRBJ1-6 for the parts outside the CDR3, the full variable domain is EPEVTQTPSHQVTQMGQEVILRCVPISNHLYFYWYRQILGQKVEFLVSFYNNEISEKSEIFDDQFSVERPDGSNFTLKIRSTKLEDSAMYFCASSGQGADNSPLHFGNGTRLTVT.

This sequence joins TRBV6-6 and TRBJ2-7; TRBD1 matches 9 bases. Per the germline V gene, CDR1 is MNHNY and CDR2 is SVGAGI (reference sequence). The CDR3 is 16 residues long. After removal of 0 bases from V and 3 bases from J, the junction contained 6 bases not matched to a gene. CDR3 region: CASSYSIGTGNYEQYF. CDR3 DNA sequence: TGTGCCAGCAGTTACTCGATTGGGACAGGGAACTACGAGCAGTACTTC.

The V and J genes are TRBV18 and TRBJ2-5, with 8 bases identical to TRBD1. The V and J ends lost 0 bases and 4 bases, in that order; junction bases with no gene match: 4. The CDR3 covers 15 residues. Germline V gene lookup returns CDR1 KGHSH and CDR2 LQKENI. Written as DNA, the CDR3 is TGTGCCAGCTCACCACCGGACAGGGTTGGAGAGACCCAGTACTTC. Translated: CASSPPDRVGETQYF.

This clone was observed a handful of times. The gene calls are TRBV9 and TRBJ1-3, with D unclear. The CDR3 totals 13 residues. V was cut by 4 bases and J by 3 bases, with 8 bases left in between. CDR1 and CDR2 from the germline V gene are SGDLS and YYNGEE. CDR3: CASSPTGGNTIYF. The CDR3 region has the DNA TGTGCCAGCAGCCCAACCGGTGGAAACACCATATATTTT. The full variable domain, its missing parts supplied by reference TRBV9 and TRBJ1-3, is DSGVTQTPKHLITATGQRVTLRCSPRSGDLSVYWYQQSLDQGLQFLIQYYNGEERAKGNILERFSAQQFPDLHSELNLSSLELGDSALYFCASSPTGGNTIYFGEGSWLTVV.

CDR3 loop: CASRAGGPHEQFF. The CDR3 region has the DNA TGTGCCAGCAGAGCGGGGGGGCCGCATGAGCAGTTCTTC. The chain uses TRBV5-4 and TRBJ2-1; 10 nucleotides match TRBD2. The V gene end was trimmed by 5 bases and the J gene end by 8 bases; junction bases not matched to a gene: 4. Germline assignment: CDR1 SGHNT and CDR2 YYREEE (reference sequence). The CDR3 is 13 residues long.

J is TRBJ1-1 and V is TRBV12-5, with D possibly TRBD1 on 5 matching bases. Trimming left V 0 bases short and J 10 bases short, with 12 bases between. The CDR3 has 13 residues. Germline values: CDR1 LGHNT, CDR2 FRNRAP. The chain's CDR3 is CASGLVGGGRAFF. CDR3 nucleotides: TGTGCTAGTGGTTTGGTTGGGGGAGGGAGAGCTTTCTTT.

The V gene is TRBV4-2, the J gene TRBJ1-2; D is perhaps TRBD1 (5 bases). The ends were cut back, 0 bases at V and 8 bases at J, with 16 bases in the middle. CDR3 length equals 15 residues. Germline V gene sequence: CDR1 LGHNA, CDR2 YNFKEQ. CDR3: CASSQERGGPGGYTF. The CDR3 nucleotides are TGTGCCAGCAGCCAAGAGAGGGGAGGCCCGGGGGGCTACACCTTC.

This rearrangement joins TRBV19 to TRBJ2-3; D is perhaps TRBD1 (6 bases). Trimming took off 3 bases at V and 2 bases at J, with 12 bases between the two ends. CDR1 LNHDA and CDR2 SQIVND come from the germline V gene (reference sequence). CDR3 size: 15 residues. The CDR3: CASSMSGHNTDTQYF. CDR3 coding DNA: TGTGCCAGTAGTATGTCGGGACATAACACAGATACGCAGTATTTT.

The V and J genes are TRBV5-1 and TRBJ2-7, with 12 bases identical to TRBD1. The V gene's germline CDR1 is SGHRS and CDR2 YFSETQ. The V gene end was trimmed by 0 bases and the J gene end by 5 bases; junction bases not matched to a gene: 6. The CDR3 sequence is 16 residues long. The CDR3: CASSLVFGTGGHEQYF. CDR3 DNA sequence: TGCGCCAGCAGCTTGGTATTCGGGACAGGGGGCCACGAGCAGTACTTC.

The chain uses TRBV19 and TRBJ1-2; no clear D gene. Trimming took off 5 bases at V and 4 bases at J, with 11 bases between the two ends. Germline CDR1 is LNHDA and CDR2 is SQIVND (reference sequence). The CDR3 runs 13 residues. CDR3 coding DNA: TGTGCCAGTAGTTCCGCCCCAGGCTATGGCTACACCTTC. This codes for CASSSAPGYGYTF.

The rearrangement uses TRBV12-5 and TRBJ2-5; D might be TRBD1 (5 bases). V gave up 7 bases and J gave up 1 base, with 16 bases separating them. Germline V gene sequence: CDR1 LGHNT, CDR2 FRNRAP. This CDR3 is 15 amino acids long. The CDR3, as DNA: TGTGCTAGTGCCCGAACAGGCATGACCCAAGAGACCCAGTACTTC. Translation: CASARTGMTQETQYF.

The chain joins TRBV4-3 to TRBJ1-1; D is uncertain. V was clipped by 2 bases and J by 5 bases, with 6 bases between them. The CDR3 is 12 residues long. Germline assignment: CDR1 LGHNA and CDR2 YSLEER. The CDR3 is CASSQYGTEAFF. For the CDR3, the DNA is TGCGCCAGCAGCCAATACGGGACTGAAGCTTTCTTT.

This rearrangement joins TRBV7-2 to TRBJ2-1; TRBD1 agrees at 7 bases. The CDR3 sequence is 15 residues long. Germline V CDR1 and CDR2: SGHTA, FQGNSA. V was clipped by 5 bases and J by 4 bases; unmatched bases: 8. CDR3 protein: CASSPLQGPYNEQFF. The DNA for the CDR3 is TGTGCCAGCAGCCCGCTACAGGGGCCGTACAATGAGCAGTTCTTC.